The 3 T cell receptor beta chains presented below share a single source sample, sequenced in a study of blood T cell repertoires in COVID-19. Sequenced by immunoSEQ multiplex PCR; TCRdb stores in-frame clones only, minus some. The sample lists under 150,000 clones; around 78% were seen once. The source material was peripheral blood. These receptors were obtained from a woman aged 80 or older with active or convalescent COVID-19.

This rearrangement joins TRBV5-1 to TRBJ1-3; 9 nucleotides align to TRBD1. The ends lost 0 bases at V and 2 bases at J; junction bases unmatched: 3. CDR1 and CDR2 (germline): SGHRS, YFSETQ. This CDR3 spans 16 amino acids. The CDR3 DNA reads TGCGCCAGCAGCTTGGAGGGGACAGGGACTGGAAACACCATATATTTT. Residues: CASSLEGTGTGNTIYF. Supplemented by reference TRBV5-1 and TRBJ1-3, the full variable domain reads KAGVTQTPRYLIKTRGQQVTLSCSPISGHRSVSWYQQTPGQGLQFLFEYFSETQRNKGNFPGRFSGRQFSNSRSEMNVSTLELGDSALYLCASSLEGTGTGNTIYFGEGSWLTVV.

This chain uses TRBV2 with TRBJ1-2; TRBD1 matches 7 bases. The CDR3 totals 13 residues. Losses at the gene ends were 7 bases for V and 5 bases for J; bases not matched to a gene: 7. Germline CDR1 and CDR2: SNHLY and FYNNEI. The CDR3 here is CASTRDRIYGYTF. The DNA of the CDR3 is TGTGCCAGCACCCGGGACAGAATATATGGCTACACCTTC. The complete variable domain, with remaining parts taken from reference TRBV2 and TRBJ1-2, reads EPEVTQTPSHQVTQMGQEVILRCVPISNHLYFYWYRQILGQKVEFLVSFYNNEISEKSEIFDDQFSVERPDGSNFTLKIRSTKLEDSAMYFCASTRDRIYGYTFGSGTRLTVV.

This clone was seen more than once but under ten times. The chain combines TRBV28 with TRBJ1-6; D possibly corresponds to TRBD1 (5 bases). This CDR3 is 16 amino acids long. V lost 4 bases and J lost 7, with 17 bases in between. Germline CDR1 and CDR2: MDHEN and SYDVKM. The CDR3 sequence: CASSSPQGLENSPLHF. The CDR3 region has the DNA TGTGCCAGCAGTTCCCCCCAGGGCCTCGAGAATTCACCCCTCCACTTT. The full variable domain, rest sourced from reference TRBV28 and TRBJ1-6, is DVKVTQSSRYLVKRTGEKVFLECVQDMDHENMFWYRQDPGLGLRLIYFSYDVKMKEKGDIPEGYSVSREKKERFSLILESASTNQTSMYLCASSSPQGLENSPLHFGNGTRLTVT.